This T cell receptor (beta chain) appears in the sequencing data of a study of blood T cell repertoires in COVID-19. Study details: From the United States, Italy and Spain came samples of acute and convalescent COVID-19. PBMCs, B-cell-depleted T cells, or T cells were the source of the cDNA or gDNA that made up the material.

The V gene's germline CDR1 is LGHNA and CDR2 YSLEER. The CDR3 spans 20 residues. The trim removed 1 base at V and 3 bases at J, leaving 12 bases unmatched. This clone showed up just once. Authors' data handling: Amplified reference gene primers provided the basis for estimating nucleated cell counts. Libraries were prepared by immunoSEQ multiplex PCR; TCRdb keeps only in-frame clonotypes and omits some of them. That table gives V, J and clone size, and the DNA gave D and trimming. The profile covers around 100,000 clones, with around 84% appearing a single time and more than 10% taken by the ten largest.

Sequenced input: peripheral blood. The V call is TRBV4-3, the J call TRBJ2-3; 14 nucleotides align to TRBD2. This sequence was found in a human donor in a cohort sampled during active COVID-19. Here the CDR3 reads CASSQAPATSGGAITDTQYF. The CDR3 DNA reads TGCGCCAGCAGCCAAGCCCCGGCGACTAGCGGGGGGGCGATTACAGATACGCAGTATTTT.